A single T cell receptor beta chain is shown here with its context. Isolated RNA was reverse transcribed in full, so expressed TCRB transcripts were sequenced. Data came from immunoSEQ multiplex PCR; TCRdb stores just in-frame clones and leaves some out. This sample has some 270,000 clones, with about 8.5% found just once. This specimen comes from a study of beta chain features in type 1 diabetes. Deletions cut 6 bases from V and 1 base from J, with 12 bases between. Germline CDR1 SGHNT, CDR2 YENEEA. The CDR3 runs to 14 residues. V usage is TRBV11-3 and J usage is TRBJ1-1, with D perhaps TRBD1 (5 bases). This sequence was found in a young woman in good health. Sequenced input: central memory CD4+ T cells from blood. Here the CDR3 reads CASSYSGRNTEAFF. CDR3 bases: TGTGCCAGCAGTTACTCGGGGCGGAACACTGAAGCTTTCTTT.